A single sample gave rise to the 32 T cell receptor beta chains below, sequenced in a study of cytomegalovirus exposure and HLA in healthy donors. Profiling relied on immunoSEQ multiplex PCR, and the TCRdb table lists in-frame clones only, not all of them. This table has 140,000 or so clones, around 89% appearing once. The sequencing sample was made of PBMCs. The origin of the receptors is a woman in her 30s in good health and CMV-seropositive.

The V call is TRBV7-9, the J call TRBJ2-2; D call uncertain. V lost 2 bases and J 4 bases, leaving 5 bases between the germline ends. The V gene's germline CDR1 is SEHNR and CDR2 FQNEAQ (reference sequence). The CDR3 has 13 residues. DNA for the CDR3: TGTGCCAGCAGCTTAAGTAGCACCGGGGAGCTGTTTTTT. It is translated as CASSLSSTGELFF.

The chain is built from TRBV9 and TRBJ2-7; TRBD2 aligns across 9 bases. The germline gives CDR1 SGDLS, CDR2 YYNGEE. The ends lost 0 bases at V and 0 bases at J; junction bases unmatched: 4. CDR3 length: 16 amino acids. DNA of the CDR3: TGTGCCAGCAGCGTAGGCCCTAGCGGGGTCTCCTACGAGCAGTACTTC. The encoded protein is CASSVGPSGVSYEQYF.

The V and J genes are TRBV5-1 and TRBJ2-5; 7 nucleotides match TRBD1. V shed 4 bases and J 3 bases; nucleotides not matched to a gene: 6. The germline gives CDR1 SGHRS, CDR2 YFSETQ. This CDR3 contains 14 residues. CDR3 residues: CASSLTGKEETQYF. CDR3 nucleotides: TGCGCCAGCAGCCTGACAGGGAAAGAAGAGACCCAGTACTTC.

V is TRBV6-5 and J is TRBJ1-6; D is perhaps TRBD1 (5 bases). Germline V lookup: CDR1 MNHEY, CDR2 SVGAGI. The CDR3 length is 16 residues. V was clipped by 2 bases and J by 2 bases, with 10 bases between them. CDR3 loop: CASSYRTNTYNSPLHF. The CDR3 DNA reads as TGTGCCAGCAGTTACAGGACAAACACCTATAATTCACCCCTCCACTTT.

The rearrangement joins TRBV28 to TRBJ2-7, with 9 bases that match TRBD1. Per germline, CDR1 MDHEN and CDR2 SYDVKM. J lost 3 bases, V lost 7 bases, and 10 bases had no gene match. The CDR3 extends over 15 amino acids. This CDR3 is CASTEPGQGVYEQYF. CDR3 coding DNA: TGTGCCAGCACCGAACCGGGACAGGGCGTCTACGAGCAGTACTTC.

This clone is a singleton in its sample. V and J are TRBV19 and TRBJ1-3; TRBD1 aligns across 7 bases. Germline V gene lookup returns CDR1 LNHDA and CDR2 SQIVND (reference sequence). The CDR3 sequence is 17 residues long. V lost 5 bases and J lost 0; bases outside the gene matches: 10. CDR3 sequence reads: CASSYRDSPFSGNTIYF. The CDR3 DNA follows: TGTGCCAGTAGTTACCGGGACAGCCCTTTCTCTGGAAACACCATATATTTT.

The rearrangement links TRBV7-6 to TRBJ2-7; tentative D call: TRBD2 (5 bases). Between the trimmed V and J ends, which lost 4 bases and 3 bases, there was a span of 10 bases. CDR1 is SGHVS, CDR2 FNYEAQ, per germline. The CDR3 covers 13 residues. The CDR3 spells CASSSGSFYEQYF. DNA for the CDR3: TGTGCCAGCAGCTCGGGATCCTTCTACGAGCAGTACTTC.

The chain is built from TRBV13 and TRBJ2-5; D is undetermined. CDR3 size: 14 residues. Germline V gene lookup returns CDR1 PRHDT and CDR2 FYEKMQ (reference sequence). V lost 4 bases and J 2 bases, leaving 11 bases between the germline ends. CDR3 nucleotides: TGTGCCAGCAGCTCCGGATACGGGCAAGAGACCCAGTACTTC. Protein: CASSSGYGQETQYF.

This sequence joins TRBV28 and TRBJ2-7, with TRBD2 identical over 10 bases. The ends lost 3 bases at V and 4 bases at J; junction bases unmatched: 9. Germline-derived CDR1 and CDR2 are MDHEN and SYDVKM. This CDR3 has 16 amino acids. The CDR3 coding sequence is TGTGCCAGCAGTTTCGGGCCGAGGACTAGCGGTTACGAGCAGTACTTC. This codes for CASSFGPRTSGYEQYF.

The chain has TRBV28 and TRBJ2-1, with TRBD1 matching 7 bases. Unmatched junction bases numbered 10, after V lost 7 bases and J lost 4 bases. Germline V gives CDR1 MDHEN, CDR2 SYDVKM. The CDR3 is made up of 15 amino acids. CDR3 sequence reads: CASIPRGRAYNEQFF. The CDR3 DNA is TGTGCCAGCATTCCAAGGGGGCGCGCTTACAATGAGCAGTTCTTC.

V is TRBV7-9 and J is TRBJ2-7; a weak D match, TRBD1 (5 bases). The CDR3 is made up of 15 amino acids. Germline loops: CDR1 SEHNR, CDR2 FQNEAQ (reference sequence). V was trimmed by 5 bases and J by 11 bases, leaving 25 bases between them. The CDR3 bases are TGTGCCAGCAGCCTTGGTTGGGGAAGGGGTGGATCTGAGTACTTC. Translated, it gives CASSLGWGRGGSEYF.

This clone was seen at least ten times. The same CDR3 can be traced to other DNA sequences in this sample. The V and J genes are TRBV6-1 and TRBJ2-1; 8 nucleotides line up with TRBD2. The CDR3 contains 15 residues. V lost 2 bases and J lost 1; bases outside the gene matches: 1. The germline V gene encodes CDR1 MNHNS and CDR2 SASEGT. CDR3 in DNA: TGTGCCAGCAGTGAATTAGCGGGGTCCTACAATGAGCAGTTCTTC. It encodes CASSELAGSYNEQFF.

The V gene is TRBV2, the J gene TRBJ2-7, with TRBD1 matching 7 bases. J gave up 0 bases and V 8 bases, and 10 bases lay outside the gene matches. The CDR3 is made up of 15 amino acids. Germline CDR1 and CDR2: SNHLY and FYNNEI. CDR3 sequence reads: CASLPETGSSYEQYF. The CDR3, as DNA: TGTGCCAGCCTTCCTGAGACAGGGAGCTCCTACGAGCAGTACTTC.

The chain employs TRBV28 and TRBJ2-5, with 14 bases matching TRBD2. Germline CDR1 is MDHEN and CDR2 is SYDVKM. The CDR3 sequence is 18 residues long. Losses at the gene ends were 8 bases for V and 4 bases for J; bases not matched to a gene: 15. CDR3 protein: CASAIPGLAGEGGETQYF. CDR3 nucleotide sequence: TGTGCCAGCGCAATACCGGGACTAGCGGGAGAAGGGGGAGAGACCCAGTACTTC.

The chain combines TRBV5-1 with TRBJ2-3; D is unresolved. The ends were cut back, 0 bases at V and 2 bases at J, with 10 bases in the middle. Germline assignment: CDR1 SGHRS and CDR2 YFSETQ. The length of the CDR3 is 15 residues. DNA of the CDR3: TGCGCCAGCAGCTTGGATACCTATTCCACAGATACGCAGTATTTT. Its protein product is CASSLDTYSTDTQYF.

The gene calls are TRBV27 and TRBJ2-7; 10 positions match TRBD1. The CDR3 length is 15 residues. V was pared by 10 bases and J by 0 bases, with 9 bases of the junction left unmatched. The germline gives CDR1 MNHEY, CDR2 SMNVEV (reference sequence). The CDR3 loop reads CATRTGGTSSYEQYF. The DNA for the CDR3 is TGTGCCACCCGGACAGGGGGTACTTCCTCCTACGAGCAGTACTTC.

The chain links TRBV7-2 to TRBJ2-5; 8 bases align to TRBD2. Germline V gene sequence: CDR1 SGHTA, CDR2 FQGNSA. The V segment lost 2 bases and the J segment 5 bases; nucleotides outside the gene matches: 10. CDR3 length: 16 amino acids. CDR3 residues: CASSLIGGRLVETQYF. DNA of the CDR3: TGTGCCAGCAGCTTAATTGGCGGGAGGTTGGTGGAGACCCAGTACTTC.

The rearrangement uses TRBV4-1 and TRBJ1-1; 7 positions match TRBD1. Germline-derived CDR1 and CDR2 are MGHRA and YSYEKL. The junction had 10 bases not matched to a gene; V was cut back by 1 base and J by 2 bases. The CDR3 is 17 residues long. The CDR3 spells CASSQVPPGQSNTEAFF. The CDR3 coding sequence is TGCGCCAGCAGCCAAGTACCGCCGGGACAGAGCAACACTGAAGCTTTCTTT.

The chain uses TRBV5-1 and TRBJ1-1; D is undetermined. Between the trimmed V and J ends, which lost 0 bases and 4 bases, there was a span of 10 bases. The length of the CDR3 is 14 residues. In germline, CDR1 is SGHRS, CDR2 YFSETQ. The CDR3 nucleotides read TGCGCCAGCAGCTTGGCTGGCTCGGGCACTGAAGCTTTCTTT. Translating gives CASSLAGSGTEAFF.

This rearrangement joins TRBV9 to TRBJ2-1, with 11 nucleotides matching TRBD2. The V gene end was trimmed by 4 bases and the J gene end by 7 bases; junction bases not matched to a gene: 7. The CDR3 runs 15 residues. Germline CDR1 and CDR2: SGDLS and YYNGEE. This CDR3 reads CASSLLAGVQNEQFF. CDR3 DNA sequence: TGTGCCAGCAGCCTACTAGCGGGAGTGCAGAATGAGCAGTTCTTC.

This clone has just one count. This chain connects TRBV28 to TRBJ2-2, with D hard to call. CDR1 is MDHEN and CDR2 is SYDVKM in the germline V gene. The CDR3 contains 15 residues. Trimming took 9 bases from V and 2 from J, leaving 16 bases between them. Written as DNA, the CDR3 is TGTGCCAGTGATAGGAGTGCCACTAACACCGGGGAGCTGTTTTTT. This gives the protein CASDRSATNTGELFF.

This chain joins TRBV28 and TRBJ1-6, with TRBD1 matching 7 bases. Germline lookup yields CDR1 MDHEN and CDR2 SYDVKM. After removal of 7 bases from V and 0 bases from J, the junction contained 6 bases not matched to a gene. This CDR3 is 16 amino acids long. The chain's CDR3 is CASIPTGSSYNSPLHF. Here the CDR3 DNA reads TGTGCCAGCATACCGACAGGGAGCTCCTATAATTCACCCCTCCACTTT.

With regard to this clone: Other DNA sequences from this sample encode an identical CDR3 as well. The chain has TRBV28 and TRBJ1-2; D not certain. The V end lost 2 bases, the J end lost 0 bases, and 7 bases lay between the germline ends. The CDR3 is made up of 14 amino acids. Germline values: CDR1 MDHEN, CDR2 SYDVKM. The chain's CDR3 is CASSLPAANYGYTF. In DNA form, the CDR3 reads TGTGCCAGCAGTTTACCAGCGGCTAACTATGGCTACACCTTC.

The chain employs TRBV2 and TRBJ2-5; TRBD2 agrees at 12 bases. The CDR3 runs to 16 residues. Trimming removed 1 base from V and 4 bases from J; junction bases left unmatched: 4. Germline V CDR1 and CDR2: SNHLY, FYNNEI. The CDR3 nucleotides are TGTGCCAGCAGTGAAGGACTAGCGGGAGTTGTAGAGACCCAGTACTTC. Amino acid sequence: CASSEGLAGVVETQYF.

The rearrangement links TRBV7-3 to TRBJ1-2; D unclear. The germline V gene encodes CDR1 SGHTA and CDR2 FQGTGA. This CDR3 has 13 amino acids. V was trimmed by 5 bases and J by 6 bases, leaving 13 bases between them. The CDR3 DNA reads as TGTGCCAGCAGCCCCACGCCAGGCGATGGCTACACCTTC. Residues: CASSPTPGDGYTF.

This clone was found once. The chain joins TRBV28 to TRBJ2-1; TRBD1 matches at 7 bases. This CDR3 region has 14 residues. Trimming took 4 bases from V and 8 from J; bases not matched to a gene: 8. CDR1 MDHEN and CDR2 SYDVKM come from the germline V gene. The CDR3 region is CASSSDRVGHEQFF. As DNA, the CDR3 is TGTGCCAGCAGTTCCGACAGGGTCGGGCATGAGCAGTTCTTC.

This chain joins TRBV6-1 and TRBJ1-2; a weak D match, TRBD1 (6 bases). This CDR3 is built from 12 residues. Germline V lookup: CDR1 MNHNS, CDR2 SASEGT. V was shortened by 4 bases and J by 9 bases, with 12 bases between the two germline ends. As DNA, the CDR3 is TGTGCCAGCAGTGTCCAGGGGTTTAGCTACACCTTC. It translates to CASSVQGFSYTF.

This clone has just one count. The genes are TRBV25-1 and TRBJ2-7; 9 nucleotides match TRBD1. This CDR3 has 16 amino acids. Germline CDR1 reads MGHDK; CDR2 reads SYGVNS. V was pared by 2 bases and J by 2 bases, with 7 bases of the junction left unmatched. DNA for the CDR3: TGTGCCAGCAGTGAACGTCCGGGACAGGGTACCTACGAGCAGTACTTC. This gives the protein CASSERPGQGTYEQYF.

The chain couples TRBV5-6 to TRBJ1-5; TRBD1 matches at 10 bases. Germline loops: CDR1 SGHDT, CDR2 YYEEEE. V was pared by 0 bases and J by 6 bases, with 6 bases of the junction left unmatched. The CDR3 extends over 16 amino acids. Here the CDR3 reads CASSLGRTGGLQPQHF. The CDR3 DNA sequence: TGTGCCAGCAGCTTGGGCCGGACAGGGGGTCTTCAGCCCCAGCATTTT.

The V call is TRBV6-5, the J call TRBJ2-1; 12 nucleotides match TRBD2. Unmatched junction bases numbered 3, after V lost 5 bases and J lost 13 bases. CDR1 is MNHEY and CDR2 is SVGAGI in the germline V gene. This CDR3 has 12 residues. Here the CDR3 reads CASSGLAGQQFF. The CDR3 bases are TGTGCCAGCAGTGGACTAGCGGGACAACAGTTCTTC.

The rearrangement joins TRBV2 to TRBJ2-4; no reliable D call. V was pared by 6 bases and J by 0 bases, with 9 bases between. This CDR3 spans 14 amino acids. Germline loops: CDR1 SNHLY, CDR2 FYNNEI. CDR3 loop: CASRAQLAKNIQYF. The CDR3 DNA reads as TGTGCCAGCAGAGCACAGCTAGCCAAAAACATTCAGTACTTC.

This rearrangement joins TRBV4-1 to TRBJ2-7, with 11 nucleotides matching TRBD2. The CDR3 sequence is 18 residues long. V was clipped by 0 bases and J by 3 bases; unmatched bases: 10. The germline V gene encodes CDR1 MGHRA and CDR2 YSYEKL. CDR3 sequence (DNA): TGCGCCAGCAGCCAAGAAACGCTAGCGGGAGGACGAGTCTACGAGCAGTACTTC. Translated: CASSQETLAGGRVYEQYF.